One sample yielded the 30 T cell receptor beta chains listed below, sequenced in a study of cytomegalovirus exposure and HLA in healthy donors (dated by TCRdb to about 2017). Libraries were made using the immunoSEQ multiplex PCR assay. For the multiplex PCR, a mixture combining 60 forward primers for TCR Vbeta segments and 13 reverse primers for TCR Jbeta segments was used. In its TCRdb copy, this immuneACCESS table keeps in-frame sequences only and misses some clones. Where compared with another copy, unresolved V genes explain less than half of these, and the others have no known cause. The sample records 140,000 to 150,000 clones, roughly 66% of which are singletons. The ten largest clones add up to 1.6% of the sample. The sequenced sample consisted of PBMCs. Receptor source: a woman between 18 and 29 years old in good health and CMV-seronegative.

V usage is TRBV19 and J usage is TRBJ2-1, with D unresolved. The length of the CDR3 is 13 residues. The V gene's germline CDR1 is LNHDA and CDR2 SQIVND (reference sequence). The V gene lost 5 bases and the J gene lost 9 bases, with 14 bases spanning the gap. CDR3 protein: CASSPVFFREQFF. The CDR3 coding sequence is TGTGCCAGTAGTCCCGTCTTTTTCCGTGAGCAGTTCTTC.

The CDR3 DNA sequence: TGTGCCAGTAGCCGGGAGAGGAGTGGAAACACCATATATTTT. Its protein product is CASSRERSGNTIYF. This chain uses TRBV19 with TRBJ1-3; no reliable D call. This CDR3 has 14 residues. CDR1 and CDR2 from the germline V gene are LNHDA and SQIVND (reference sequence). Trimming took off 6 bases at V and 3 bases at J, with 12 bases between the two ends.

V gene TRBV11-2 combines with J gene TRBJ1-1; D is unresolved. The V end was cut by 2 bases, the J end by 1 base, with 11 bases between. Germline V CDR1 and CDR2: SGHAT, FQNNGV. The CDR3 length is 15 residues. CDR3 sequence reads: CASSLKGGWNTEAFF. In DNA, the CDR3 is TGTGCCAGCAGCTTAAAAGGAGGGTGGAACACTGAAGCTTTCTTT. Complete variable domain (other parts from reference TRBV11-2 and TRBJ1-1): EAGVAQSPRYKIIEKRQSVAFWCNPISGHATLYWYQQILGQGPKLLIQFQNNGVVDDSQLPKDRFSAERLKGVDSTLKIQPAKLEDSAVYLCASSLKGGWNTEAFFGQGTRLTVV.

The chain is built from TRBV19 and TRBJ1-5; 9 bases align to TRBD1. CDR3 length equals 14 residues. V trimming: 5 bases; J trimming: 6 bases; junction bases outside the gene matches: 5. Germline CDR1 and CDR2: LNHDA and SQIVND (reference sequence). Here the CDR3 DNA reads TGTGCCAGTAGTCCCGACAGGGGGTTTCAGCCCCAGCATTTT. Translated, it gives CASSPDRGFQPQHF.

The table lists this clone with a count of one. The gene calls are TRBV6-1 and TRBJ2-5; the D gene is possibly TRBD2 (5 bases). Looked up from germline, CDR1 is MNHNS and CDR2 is SASEGT. Trimming pared 5 bases from V and 6 bases from J, leaving 16 bases between. There are 14 residues in the CDR3. CDR3: CASSSTTGLKTQYF. CDR3 coding DNA: TGTGCCAGCAGTTCGACGACGGGGTTGAAGACCCAGTACTTC.

V is TRBV2 and J is TRBJ1-1; 7 bases are shared with TRBD1. Germline V gene lookup returns CDR1 SNHLY and CDR2 FYNNEI. The CDR3 contains 14 residues. V was clipped by 4 bases and J by 3 bases; unmatched bases: 5. The CDR3 region is CASSVGRGDTEAFF. CDR3 nucleotides: TGTGCCAGCAGTGTAGGCAGGGGGGACACTGAAGCTTTCTTT.

The rearrangement links TRBV11-2 to TRBJ1-3; no clear D gene. Looked up from germline, CDR1 is SGHAT and CDR2 is FQNNGV. V lost 5 bases and J 0 bases, leaving 5 bases between the germline ends. The CDR3 sequence is 13 residues long. The DNA of the CDR3 is TGTGCCAGCAGCCACAACTCTGGAAACACCATATATTTT. It is translated as CASSHNSGNTIYF.

The rearrangement uses TRBV4-1 and TRBJ1-1; D gene ambiguous. Trimming cost V 7 bases and J 5 bases, with 14 bases left between them. Germline V gene lookup returns CDR1 MGHRA and CDR2 YSYEKL. This CDR3 contains 13 residues. This chain's CDR3 is CASTTGEATEAFF. The CDR3, as DNA: TGCGCCAGCACCACTGGGGAGGCGACTGAAGCTTTCTTT.

This clone was detected only a few times. The chain joins TRBV29-1 to TRBJ1-2; D is undetermined. Per germline, CDR1 SQVTM and CDR2 ANQGSEA. V was trimmed by 4 bases and J by 4 bases, leaving 16 bases between them. The CDR3 is 14 amino acids. CDR3 sequence: CSVVGSGGFYGYTF. As DNA, the CDR3 is TGCAGCGTTGTCGGGTCAGGAGGATTCTATGGCTACACCTTC.

CDR3 in amino acids: CASSHPGTSGYTSSYNEQFF. CDR3 nucleotides: TGCGCCAGCAGCCACCCCGGGACTAGCGGTTATACAAGCTCCTACAATGAGCAGTTCTTC. V gene TRBV4-3 combines with J gene TRBJ2-1, with TRBD2 matching 11 bases. Trimming at V came to 3 bases and at J to 0 bases, leaving 13 bases not matched to a gene. Germline CDR1 and CDR2: LGHNA and YSLEER. This CDR3 is built from 20 residues.

This chain connects TRBV6-5 to TRBJ2-7, with 9 bases that match TRBD2. The junction had 4 bases not matched to a gene; V was cut back by 2 bases and J by 2 bases. The germline gives CDR1 MNHEY, CDR2 SVGAGI. The CDR3 loop spans 15 amino acids. The CDR3 protein is CASSYGLAGAYEQYF. CDR3 bases: TGTGCCAGCAGTTACGGTTTAGCGGGGGCCTACGAGCAGTACTTC.

The chain has TRBV27 and TRBJ2-1; TRBD2 aligns across 10 bases. Per the germline V gene, CDR1 is MNHEY and CDR2 is SMNVEV (reference sequence). The CDR3 has 17 amino acids. V shed 1 base, J shed 0 bases, and the junction held 3 bases outside the gene matches. CDR3 protein: CASSLYTSGVSYNEQFF. CDR3 bases: TGTGCCAGCAGTTTATATACTAGCGGGGTCTCCTACAATGAGCAGTTCTTC.

The chain carries TRBV7-6 and TRBJ2-5, with TRBD2 matching over 7 bases. Trimming removed 1 base from V and 8 bases from J; junction bases left unmatched: 10. The CDR3 consists of 15 residues. Per the germline V gene, CDR1 is SGHVS and CDR2 is FNYEAQ. The CDR3 spells CASSLGLALRETQYF. CDR3 bases: TGTGCCAGCAGCTTAGGACTAGCACTTAGGGAAACCCAGTACTTC.

The V call is TRBV5-1, the J call TRBJ2-5; perhaps TRBD1 as D (6 bases). Trimming left V 0 bases short and J 2 bases short, with 20 bases between. Looked up from germline, CDR1 is SGHRS and CDR2 is YFSETQ. This CDR3 has 18 residues. The CDR3 reads CASSLGSGVGALQETQYF. In DNA, the CDR3 is TGCGCCAGCAGCTTGGGATCAGGGGTAGGGGCTCTACAAGAGACCCAGTACTTC.

This chain uses TRBV15 with TRBJ2-1; the D gene is possibly TRBD2 (5 bases). Looked up from germline, CDR1 is LNHNV and CDR2 is YYDKDF (reference sequence). The germline V and J ends were trimmed by 5 bases and 0 bases, with 11 bases remaining between them. This CDR3 spans 15 amino acids. This chain's CDR3 is CATSRAGLSYNEQFF. DNA of the CDR3: TGTGCCACCAGCCGGGCGGGCCTCTCCTACAATGAGCAGTTCTTC. The full variable domain, in which reference TRBV15 and TRBJ2-1 provide the parts outside the CDR3, is DAMVIQNPRYQVTQFGKPVTLSCSQTLNHNVMYWYQQKSSQAPKLLFHYYDKDFNNEADTPDNFQSRRPNTSFCFLDIRSPGLGDTAMYLCATSRAGLSYNEQFFGPGTRLTVL.

J is TRBJ1-5 and V is TRBV6-6; D gene unclear. Germline values: CDR1 MNHNY, CDR2 SVGAGI (reference sequence). This CDR3 has 15 residues. V was trimmed by 2 bases and J by 0 bases, leaving 8 bases between them. The CDR3 DNA reads TGTGCCAGCAGTTACGAACAGATTAGCAATCAGCCCCAGCATTTT. Translation gives CASSYEQISNQPQHF.

This clone occurred a few times. The J gene is TRBJ1-2, the V gene TRBV6-5, with 8 bases matching TRBD1. The CDR3 contains 14 residues. Looked up from germline, CDR1 is MNHEY and CDR2 is SVGAGI. With V trimmed by 6 bases and J by 4 bases, 7 bases remained unmatched. The CDR3 spells CASSKDRGSYGYTF. Here the CDR3 DNA reads TGTGCCAGCAGCAAAGACAGGGGTAGCTATGGCTACACCTTC.

This clone was seen more than once but under ten times. The chain joins TRBV6-5 to TRBJ1-5; no clear D gene. The CDR3 sequence is 13 residues long. Trimming shortened V by 6 bases and J by 4 bases, and 10 bases separated the two germline ends. CDR1 and CDR2 from the germline V gene are MNHEY and SVGAGI. The CDR3: CASSRQENQPQHF. The CDR3 nucleotides read TGTGCCAGCAGCCGTCAGGAAAATCAGCCCCAGCATTTT.

The chain recombines TRBV7-9 with TRBJ1-5; TRBD1 aligns across 9 bases. Germline V gives CDR1 SEHNR, CDR2 FQNEAQ (reference sequence). The V segment lost 5 bases and the J segment 7 bases; nucleotides outside the gene matches: 6. The CDR3 extends over 14 amino acids. CDR3 DNA: TGTGCCAGCAGCATAACAGGGGGCTGGCAGCCCCAGCATTTT. Encoded protein: CASSITGGWQPQHF.

This chain uses TRBV4-3 with TRBJ2-2, with 7 bases identical to TRBD2. Germline V gene lookup returns CDR1 LGHNA and CDR2 YSLEER. The CDR3 length is 16 residues. With 1 base clipped from V and 5 bases from J, the junction kept 7 bases outside the gene matches. The CDR3 bases are TGCGCCAGCAGCCAAGTGGCGGGAGTTTCGACCGGGGAGCTGTTTTTT. Encoded protein: CASSQVAGVSTGELFF.

In regard to this clone: Other DNA sequences within the sample encode an identical CDR3. The rearrangement joins TRBV6-5 to TRBJ1-3; no clear D gene. The CDR3 totals 15 residues. The ends were cut back, 0 bases at V and 0 bases at J, with 6 bases in the middle. Germline assignment: CDR1 MNHEY and CDR2 SVGAGI. The CDR3 DNA reads as TGTGCCAGCAGTTACTCCGGAGGCTCTGGAAACACCATATATTTT. Its translation: CASSYSGGSGNTIYF.

The chain recombines TRBV29-1 with TRBJ1-4; 11 bases are shared with TRBD1. The V and J ends lost 3 bases and 8 bases, in that order; junction bases with no gene match: 5. This CDR3 region has 14 residues. The V gene's germline CDR1 is SQVTM and CDR2 ANQGSEA. The CDR3 protein is CSVDPGQGVEKLFF. The CDR3 nucleotides are TGCAGCGTTGATCCGGGACAGGGGGTAGAAAAACTGTTTTTT.

Note on this clone: The identical CDR3 is also encoded by other nucleotide sequences in the sample. The chain carries TRBV4-1 and TRBJ2-2, with D tentatively TRBD1 (6 bases). Germline assignment: CDR1 MGHRA and CDR2 YSYEKL. The CDR3 is made up of 15 amino acids. The V end lost 0 bases, the J end lost 6 bases, and 11 bases lay between the germline ends. The CDR3 DNA reads TGCGCCAGCAGCCAAGATCGAGGGGGTTCCGGGGAGCTGTTTTTT. It yields the protein CASSQDRGGSGELFF.

The rearrangement uses TRBV7-9 and TRBJ2-3; 7 nucleotides line up with TRBD2. Trimming removed 3 bases from V and 1 base from J; junction bases left unmatched: 4. Germline-derived CDR1 and CDR2 are SEHNR and FQNEAQ (reference sequence). The CDR3 runs to 15 residues. CDR3 in DNA: TGTGCCAGCAGCTTTGGGAGCGGGGGCACAGATACGCAGTATTTT. Translating gives CASSFGSGGTDTQYF.

This rearrangement joins TRBV29-1 to TRBJ2-3; 10 bases are shared with TRBD2. The CDR3 sequence is 14 residues long. Trimming took 7 bases from V and 0 from J; bases not matched to a gene: 4. Per germline, CDR1 SQVTM and CDR2 ANQGSEA. The CDR3 loop reads CSGGLALSTDTQYF. The CDR3 nucleotides are TGCAGCGGGGGACTAGCGCTGAGCACAGATACGCAGTATTTT.

The chain joins TRBV5-6 to TRBJ2-4, with 7 bases identical to TRBD2. The CDR3 runs 17 residues. Trimming took 1 base from V and 7 from J; bases not matched to a gene: 14. The germline V gene has CDR1 SGHDT and CDR2 YYEEEE. The CDR3 DNA reads as TGTGCCAGCAGCTTGTTCGGAGGGAGGGCCGTGTTGAACATTCAGTACTTC. Translated, it gives CASSLFGGRAVLNIQYF.

V usage is TRBV4-3 and J usage is TRBJ1-3; TRBD1 agrees at 7 bases. Trimming at V came to 4 bases and at J to 2 bases, leaving 11 bases not matched to a gene. This CDR3 comprises 17 residues. CDR1 is LGHNA and CDR2 is YSLEER in the germline V gene. This CDR3 reads CASSPLKTGTTGNTIYF. The CDR3 coding sequence is TGCGCCAGCAGCCCCCTTAAGACAGGGACCACTGGAAACACCATATATTTT.

This clone has more than one count but fewer than ten. V usage is TRBV7-9 and J usage is TRBJ1-1; TRBD1 is a possible D gene (6 bases). This CDR3 comprises 11 residues. From germline, CDR1 is SEHNR and CDR2 FQNEAQ (reference sequence). The V end lost 10 bases, the J end lost 11 bases, and 17 bases lay between the germline ends. The CDR3 nucleotides read TGTGCCACCATGATAGGGGGAGAGGCTTTCTTT. Protein sequence: CATMIGGEAFF. The complete variable domain, with remaining parts taken from reference TRBV7-9 and TRBJ1-1, reads DTGVSQNPRHKITKRGQNVTFRCDPISEHNRLYWYRQTLGQGPEFLTYFQNEAQLEKSRLLSDRFSAERPKGSFSTLEIQRTEQGDSAMYLCATMIGGEAFFGQGTRLTVV.

In DNA form, the CDR3 reads TGTGCCAGCAGCCCGGGGGGGCGAATAAGCACAGATACGCAGTATTTT. It encodes CASSPGGRISTDTQYF. The rearrangement uses TRBV5-4 and TRBJ2-3; 8 nucleotides match TRBD2. Germline V gene data show CDR1 as SGHNT and CDR2 as YYREEE (reference sequence). The CDR3 spans 16 residues. J gave up 0 bases and V 4 bases, and 7 bases lay outside the gene matches. Using reference TRBV5-4 and TRBJ2-3 for the parts outside the CDR3, the full variable domain is ETGVTQSPTHLIKTRGQQVTLRCSSQSGHNTVSWYQQALGQGPQFIFQYYREEENGRGNFPPRFSGLQFPNYSSELNVNALELDDSALYLCASSPGGRISTDTQYFGPGTRLTVL.

The V gene is TRBV28, the J gene TRBJ1-2; 9 bases are a match to TRBD1. CDR1 MDHEN and CDR2 SYDVKM come from the germline V gene. J lost 5 bases, V lost 8 bases, and 6 bases had no gene match. This CDR3 is 13 amino acids long. The CDR3 region is CASSTGGEYGYTF. The CDR3 region has the DNA TGTGCCAGCTCTACAGGGGGCGAATATGGCTACACCTTC.